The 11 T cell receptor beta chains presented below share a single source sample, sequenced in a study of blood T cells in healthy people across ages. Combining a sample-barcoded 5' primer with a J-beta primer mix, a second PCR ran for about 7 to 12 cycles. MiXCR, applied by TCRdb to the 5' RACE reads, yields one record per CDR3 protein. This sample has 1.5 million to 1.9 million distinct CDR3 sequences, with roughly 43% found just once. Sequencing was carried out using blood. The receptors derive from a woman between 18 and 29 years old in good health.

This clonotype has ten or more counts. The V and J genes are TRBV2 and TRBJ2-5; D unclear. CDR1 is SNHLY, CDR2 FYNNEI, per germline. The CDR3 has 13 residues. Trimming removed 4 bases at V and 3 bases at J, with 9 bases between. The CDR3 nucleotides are TGTGCCAGCAGTGCTGGACCGAAAGAGACCCAGTACTTC. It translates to CASSAGPKETQYF.

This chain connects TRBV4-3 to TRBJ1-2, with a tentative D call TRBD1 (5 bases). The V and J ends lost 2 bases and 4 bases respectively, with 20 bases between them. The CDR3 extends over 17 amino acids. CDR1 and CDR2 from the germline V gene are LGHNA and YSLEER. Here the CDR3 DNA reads TGCGCCAGCAGCCAAAACCCTACAGGCCCGGAAGGCTATGGCTACACCTTC. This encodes CASSQNPTGPEGYGYTF.

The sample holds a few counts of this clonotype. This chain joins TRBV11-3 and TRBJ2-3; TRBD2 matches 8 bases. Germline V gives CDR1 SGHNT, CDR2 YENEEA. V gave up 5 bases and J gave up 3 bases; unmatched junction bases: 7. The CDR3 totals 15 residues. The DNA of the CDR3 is TGTGCCAGCAGCCCCGGGGGGGGACCTACAGATACGCAGTATTTT. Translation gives CASSPGGGPTDTQYF. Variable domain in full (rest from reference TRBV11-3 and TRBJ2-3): EAGVVQSPRYKIIEKKQPVAFWCNPISGHNTLYWYLQNLGQGPELLIRYENEEAVDDSQLPKDRFSAERLKGVDSTLKIQPAELGDSAVYLCASSPGGGPTDTQYFGPGTRLTVL.

CDR3 sequence reads: CSASAEPYGYTF. In DNA form, the CDR3 reads TGCAGTGCTAGTGCAGAGCCCTATGGCTACACCTTC. The rearrangement links TRBV20-1 to TRBJ1-2; D is uncertain. The length of the CDR3 is 12 residues. Trimming stripped 3 bases from V and 4 bases from J, with 9 bases between. Germline lookup yields CDR1 DFQATT and CDR2 SNEGSKA (reference sequence).

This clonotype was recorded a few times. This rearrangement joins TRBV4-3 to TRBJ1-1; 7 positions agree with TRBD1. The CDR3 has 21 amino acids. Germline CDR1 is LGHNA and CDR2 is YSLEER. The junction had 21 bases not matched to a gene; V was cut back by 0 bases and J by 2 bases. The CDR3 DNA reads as TGCGCCAGCAGCCAAGATCCGGGGACAGCAAACCCCCCAAGATTAAACACTGAAGCTTTCTTT. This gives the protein CASSQDPGTANPPRLNTEAFF.

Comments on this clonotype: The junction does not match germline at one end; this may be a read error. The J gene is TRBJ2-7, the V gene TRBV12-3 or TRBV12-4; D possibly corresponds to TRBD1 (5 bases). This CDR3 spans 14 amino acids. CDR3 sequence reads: CASERKGCRYKQYF. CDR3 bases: TGTGCCAGTGAGAGGAAGGGGTGTCGCTACAAGCAGTACTTC.

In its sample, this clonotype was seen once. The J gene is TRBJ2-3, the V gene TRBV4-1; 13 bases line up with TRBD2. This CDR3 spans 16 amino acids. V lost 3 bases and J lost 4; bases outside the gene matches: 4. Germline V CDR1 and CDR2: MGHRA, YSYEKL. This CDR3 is CASSHGTSGDADTQYF. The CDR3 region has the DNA TGCGCCAGCAGCCATGGGACTAGCGGGGACGCAGATACGCAGTATTTT.

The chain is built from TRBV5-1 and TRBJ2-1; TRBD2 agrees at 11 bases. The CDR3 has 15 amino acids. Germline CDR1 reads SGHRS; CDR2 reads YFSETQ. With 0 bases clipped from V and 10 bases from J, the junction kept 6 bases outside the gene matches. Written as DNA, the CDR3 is TGCGCCAGCAGCTTGGTACTAGCGGGAGTTAGAGAGCAGTTCTTC. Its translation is CASSLVLAGVREQFF.

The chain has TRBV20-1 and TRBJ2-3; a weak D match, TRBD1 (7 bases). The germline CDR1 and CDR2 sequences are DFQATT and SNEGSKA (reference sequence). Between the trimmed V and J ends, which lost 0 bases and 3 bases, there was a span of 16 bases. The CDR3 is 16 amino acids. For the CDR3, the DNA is TGCAGTGCTAGAGATCAAAGACAGGGAGGAACAGATACGCAGTATTTT. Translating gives CSARDQRQGGTDTQYF.

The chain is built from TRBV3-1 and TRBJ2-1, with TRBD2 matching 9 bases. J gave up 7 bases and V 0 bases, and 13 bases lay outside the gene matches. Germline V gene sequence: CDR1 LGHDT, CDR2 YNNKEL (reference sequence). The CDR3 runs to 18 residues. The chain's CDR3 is CASSQEVAGAAGKNEQFF. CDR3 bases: TGTGCCAGCAGCCAAGAAGTAGCGGGAGCAGCCGGGAAAAATGAGCAGTTCTTC.

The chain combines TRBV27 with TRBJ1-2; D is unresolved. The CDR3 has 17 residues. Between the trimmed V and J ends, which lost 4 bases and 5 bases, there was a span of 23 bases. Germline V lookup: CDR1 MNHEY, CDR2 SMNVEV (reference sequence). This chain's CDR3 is CASSSVARRTYQYGYTF. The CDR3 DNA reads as TGTGCCAGCAGTTCTGTGGCGCGCCGGACTTACCAATATGGCTACACCTTC.